This T cell receptor (beta chain) originates from a study of neurological immune-mediated disorders. General study results and limits: Expanded clones shared no identical CDR3 amino acid sequences across subjects, which suggested private TCR-beta repertoires in all groups.

The germline gives CDR1 SGHRS, CDR2 YFSETQ. The V gene lost 6 bases and the J gene lost 4 bases, with 14 bases spanning the gap. CDR3 length: 15 amino acids. The cDNA was generated by 5'RACE with 10-nucleotide random UMIs. Each CDR3 protein is one row after TCRdb ran MiXCR on the 5' RACE reads. Here the sample spans 55,000 to 80,000 distinct CDR3 sequences, roughly an eighth being singletons. This clonotype appeared many times. The antigen is undetermined. The time point was: longitudinal time-point 1 (baseline). The receptor was derived from a female donor with HTLV-1-associated myelopathy (HAM/TSP). Sequencing used PBMCs. The chain carries TRBV5-1 and TRBJ2-6, with D perhaps TRBD1 (6 bases). This CDR3 is CASMGTTAGANVLTF. The CDR3 coding sequence is TGCGCCAGCATGGGGACAACGGCAGGGGCCAACGTCCTGACTTTC.